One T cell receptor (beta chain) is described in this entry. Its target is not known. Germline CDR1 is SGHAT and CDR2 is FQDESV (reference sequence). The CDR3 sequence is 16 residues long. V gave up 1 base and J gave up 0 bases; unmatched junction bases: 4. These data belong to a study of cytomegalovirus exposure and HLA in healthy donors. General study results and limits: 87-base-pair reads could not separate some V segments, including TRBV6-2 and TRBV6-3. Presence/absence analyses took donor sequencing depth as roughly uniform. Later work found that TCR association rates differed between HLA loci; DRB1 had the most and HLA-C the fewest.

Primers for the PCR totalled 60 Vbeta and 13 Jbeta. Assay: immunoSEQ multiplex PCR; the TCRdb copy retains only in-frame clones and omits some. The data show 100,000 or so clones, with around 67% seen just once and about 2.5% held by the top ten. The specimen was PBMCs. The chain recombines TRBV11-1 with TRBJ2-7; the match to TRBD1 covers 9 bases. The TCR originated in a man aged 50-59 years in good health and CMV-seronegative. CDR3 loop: CASSLGGQGLSYEQYF. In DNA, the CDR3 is TGTGCCAGCAGCTTAGGGGGACAGGGTCTCTCCTACGAGCAGTACTTC.